Detailed here is one T cell receptor beta chain. No cognate antigen has been identified for it. No quality values exist for individual bases; no much larger clone is one base distant. TCR CDR3 regions were amplified from genomic DNA by multiplex PCR using the deep immunoSEQ assay. For each cell subset, the extracted genomic DNA was distributed evenly across all wells of several immunoSEQ 96-well plates, and each plate served as one replicate. For sorted subsets, 200 to 250 ng of genomic DNA, equivalent to some 30,000 T cell genomes, went into each replicate PCR. The purified libraries were quantified using a Qubit 3.0 fluorometer, sized with a Bioanalyzer 2100, and then quantified again using the KAPA Library Quantification kit. Each immunoSEQ 96-well plate was sequenced on its own single-read 150-cycle Illumina NextSeq 550 flow cell. As for how the authors treated the data: The immunoSEQ output contained only junctional sequences without quality scores, so filtering could not match that applied to full-length reads. To assign V/J genes and CDR3, sequences were annotated using PyIR, a Python wrapper for IgBLAST v1.9, with IMGT germline references. Reads were removed for weak V/J assignments (E-value above 1e-6), missing CDR3, stop codons, out-of-frame junctions, or ambiguous translated residues. V3J clonotypes were defined as sequences sharing an identical inferred V gene, J gene, and CDR3 amino acid sequence. To compute the percentage overlap between repertoires, the number of shared unique clonotypes was divided by the size of the smaller repertoire. RTK rarefaction, the Chao1 estimator, and Recon v2.1 estimates of unobserved clonotypes were used to assess repertoire richness. Generation probabilities for all TCRbeta clonotypes obtained by the gDNA method from a few donors were computed using OLGA. This is the immuneACCESS table as TCRdb keeps it, with only in-frame sequences that have V and J called. A part of the clones is gone; compared with another copy, unresolved V genes explain less than half, and the rest is unexplained. The V and J calls and clone size were taken over from that table, and D and trimming were inferred from the DNA. The sample records some 2,000,000 clones, just under 95% of which are singletons. The ten largest clones take up about 1.1% of the sample.

CD8 naive samples were obtained by positive selection for CCR7 among CD45RO-negative cells, yielding a CD45RA+CCR7+ population from which TemRA cells were excluded. The donors were healthy, HIV-negative adults who had no recently reported acute infections or vaccinations. All donors were Caucasian adults living in Nashville, Tennessee, USA. Blood was collected by leukapheresis, and PBMCs were isolated by Ficoll-Histopaque density gradient centrifugation and then cryopreserved in liquid nitrogen vapor phase. Purity and quantity of every magnetically sorted T cell population were checked by analytical flow cytometry. Each sorted fraction had its genomic DNA isolated and then quantified by UV absorbance on a Nanodrop 2000c. The data derive from a study of shared clonotypes between healthy human individuals (dated by TCRdb to 2020 to 2022). Regarding the complete study: Two women and a few men aged 18 to 49 years were included in the cohort. For each donor, three plates each were used for CD4 naive and CD4 memory, two plates were used for CD8 naive, and one plate was used for CD8 memory. The study deeply sequenced blood TCR repertoires of five healthy adults to estimate repertoire size and the extent of clonotype sharing between individuals. To increase sequencing depth and limit assay-specific biases, TCR repertoire library preparation and sequencing were carried out by different laboratories using diverse techniques. Per donor, leukapheresis produced somewhere between about 0.94 and 9 billion PBMCs.

The study at large found these results: About 5% of naive CD4, around 4% of naive CD8, 2.3% of memory CD4, and roughly 0.4% of memory CD8 clonotypes were shared across several donors. Based on pairwise subsampling, the degree of clonotype sharing among donors was expected to be affected by sequencing depth. Compared with non-shared clonotypes, the clonotypes found in all four sorted-subset donors had higher generation probabilities. Only blood was sampled, and tissue TCR repertoires likely differ from those in blood. Naive subsets generally had larger estimated clonotype richness than memory subsets. Incomplete sequencing was indicated by rarefaction of sorted-subset datasets, despite the large sequencing depth. The small number of donors limited the genetic and exposure-history diversity represented.

From a lookup of the germline V gene (reference sequence), CDR1 and CDR2 are MNHEY and SMNVEV. At the junction V is shortened by 6 bases and J by 3 bases, with 11 bases in between. The CDR3 has 14 amino acids, counting the end cysteine and phenylalanine. CDR3 DNA is the only sequence kept; it has 42 bases, read in frame from the first base. The sequence was obtained from a man aged 18 to 35 in good health. Sequences were obtained from naive CD8+ T cells sorted from blood. Explained via the paper, the cell subset or site label denotes: CD45RA+CCR7+. Recombination linked TRBV27 to TRBJ1-4; a tentative D match to TRBD1 spans 5 bases. The DNA is as follows: TGTGCCAGCAGCCCAGGGATAGCTAATGAAAAACTGTTTTTT. Its translation reads: CASSPGIANEKLFF. The entire variable domain, with the stretches around the CDR3 drawn from the reference TRBV27 and TRBJ1-4 proteins, is EAQVTQNPRYLITVTGKKLTVTCSQNMNHEYMSWYRQDPGLGLRQIYYSMNVEVTDKGDVPEGYKVSRKEKRNFPLILESPSPNQTSLYFCASSPGIANEKLFFGSGTQLSVL.